The 11 T cell receptor beta chains reported below all come from one sample, sequenced in a study of CD8 T cells in Susac syndrome. Reverse transcription used roughly 0.45 to 1 ug RNA and random hexamers. Each CDR3 protein gets one entry after TCRdb re-called the immunoSEQ multiplex PCR reads with MiXCR. The table has around 79,000 distinct CDR3 sequences, approximately 94% seen once. The sequencing sample was made of CD8+ T cells from PBMCs. These TCRs come from a human donor with Susac syndrome.

J is TRBJ2-3 and V is TRBV21-1; the D call TRBD2 from the table was never checked on the DNA. TRBV21-1 is a known pseudogene. CDR3 length: 21 residues. The CDR3 coding sequence is TGTGCCAGCAGCAACGACCGGCCGGGACTAGCGGGGGGCACTAGCACAGATACGCAGTATTTT. This gives the protein CASSNDRPGLAGGTSTDTQYF.

The chain employs TRBV13 and TRBJ2-1; TRBD2 agrees at 8 bases. Germline CDR1 PRHDT, CDR2 FYEKMQ (reference sequence). V trimming: 3 bases; J trimming: 4 bases; junction bases outside the gene matches: 5. The CDR3 extends over 15 amino acids. CDR3 region: CASSFGSGDYNEQFF. The CDR3 DNA follows: TGTGCCAGCAGCTTCGGTAGCGGGGATTACAATGAGCAGTTCTTC.

The chain has TRBV6-5 and TRBJ2-3; weak D call: TRBD2 (6 bases). This CDR3 is 14 amino acids long. The ends were cut back, 2 bases at V and 5 bases at J, with 11 bases in the middle. Germline V gene data show CDR1 as MNHEY and CDR2 as SVGAGI. CDR3 DNA: TGTGCCAGCAGTTACCGGGGACTTATAGATACGCAGTATTTT. Amino acid sequence: CASSYRGLIDTQYF.

The chain is built from TRBV7-9 and TRBJ2-1; 11 positions agree with TRBD2. Per the germline V gene, CDR1 is SEHNR and CDR2 is FQNEAQ (reference sequence). Trimming at V came to 1 base and at J to 7 bases, leaving 9 bases not matched to a gene. CDR3 length equals 17 residues. The CDR3 DNA reads as TGTGCCAGCAGCTTAGGGCTAGCGGGGGGTCCTCTTAATGAGCAGTTCTTC. Its protein product is CASSLGLAGGPLNEQFF. The full variable domain, with the rest looked up from reference TRBV7-9 and TRBJ2-1, is DTGVSQNPRHKITKRGQNVTFRCDPISEHNRLYWYRQTLGQGPEFLTYFQNEAQLEKSRLLSDRFSAERPKGSFSTLEIQRTEQGDSAMYLCASSLGLAGGPLNEQFFGPGTRLTVL.

The rearrangement uses TRBV27 and TRBJ2-7, with D unresolved. V dropped 7 bases and J dropped 2 bases, with 9 bases sitting between them. The germline V gene has CDR1 MNHEY and CDR2 SMNVEV (reference sequence). The CDR3 covers 12 residues. For the CDR3, the DNA is TGTGCCAGCACCGGACGGACCTACGAGCAGTACTTC. Protein sequence: CASTGRTYEQYF.

V and J are TRBV5-1 and TRBJ2-7; tentative D call: TRBD1 (7 bases). This CDR3 spans 15 amino acids. Germline V gives CDR1 SGHRS, CDR2 YFSETQ. Trimming pared 1 base from V and 0 bases from J, leaving 11 bases between. DNA for the CDR3: TGCGCCAGCAGCTTGCGGCAGGGGGGCTCCTACGAGCAGTACTTC. Translating it yields CASSLRQGGSYEQYF. The full variable domain, completed using reference TRBV5-1 and TRBJ2-7, is KAGVTQTPRYLIKTRGQQVTLSCSPISGHRSVSWYQQTPGQGLQFLFEYFSETQRNKGNFPGRFSGRQFSNSRSEMNVSTLELGDSALYLCASSLRQGGSYEQYFGPGTRLTVT.

This chain uses TRBV19 with TRBJ1-5, with a possible D match to TRBD1 (5 bases). The V gene's germline CDR1 is LNHDA and CDR2 SQIVND (reference sequence). This CDR3 has 12 amino acids. Trimming pared 9 bases from V and 1 base from J, leaving 7 bases between. The CDR3 spells CASGGSNQPQHF. The CDR3 region has the DNA TGTGCCAGCGGGGGGAGCAATCAGCCCCAGCATTTT.

The V and J genes are TRBV19 and TRBJ2-7; D not resolved. Germline CDR1 is LNHDA and CDR2 is SQIVND (reference sequence). V was pared by 8 bases and J by 7 bases, with 15 bases between. The CDR3 consists of 12 residues. CDR3 sequence reads: CASGLGPGEQYF. For the CDR3, the DNA is TGTGCCAGTGGTTTGGGTCCGGGTGAGCAGTACTTC.

This chain joins TRBV20-1 and TRBJ2-2; possibly TRBD1 for D (6 bases). Trimming took 1 base from V and 7 from J, leaving 13 bases between them. The CDR3 sequence is 14 residues long. Germline V gene sequence: CDR1 DFQATT, CDR2 SNEGSKA (reference sequence). The CDR3 here is CSARVRGRGGELFF. CDR3 DNA sequence: TGCAGTGCTAGAGTCAGGGGACGGGGCGGGGAGCTGTTTTTT.

This sequence joins TRBV10-3 and TRBJ2-5; D possibly matches TRBD1 or TRBD2 (5 bases each). The V gene's germline CDR1 is ENHRY and CDR2 SYGVKD. This CDR3 region has 13 residues. Trimming took off 0 bases at V and 10 bases at J, with 12 bases between the two ends. CDR3 loop: CAISESRGVDQYF. As DNA, the CDR3 is TGTGCCATCAGTGAGTCCCGGGGCGTCGACCAGTACTTC.

This rearrangement joins TRBV29-1 to TRBJ1-2; TRBD1 matches at 8 bases. From germline, CDR1 is SQVTM and CDR2 ANQGSEA. Trimming at V came to 5 bases and at J to 4 bases, leaving 9 bases not matched to a gene. This CDR3 is 14 amino acids long. CDR3 DNA: TGCAGCGTTTCAGGACAGGGTCCCGCCTATGGCTACACCTTC. Its translation is CSVSGQGPAYGYTF.